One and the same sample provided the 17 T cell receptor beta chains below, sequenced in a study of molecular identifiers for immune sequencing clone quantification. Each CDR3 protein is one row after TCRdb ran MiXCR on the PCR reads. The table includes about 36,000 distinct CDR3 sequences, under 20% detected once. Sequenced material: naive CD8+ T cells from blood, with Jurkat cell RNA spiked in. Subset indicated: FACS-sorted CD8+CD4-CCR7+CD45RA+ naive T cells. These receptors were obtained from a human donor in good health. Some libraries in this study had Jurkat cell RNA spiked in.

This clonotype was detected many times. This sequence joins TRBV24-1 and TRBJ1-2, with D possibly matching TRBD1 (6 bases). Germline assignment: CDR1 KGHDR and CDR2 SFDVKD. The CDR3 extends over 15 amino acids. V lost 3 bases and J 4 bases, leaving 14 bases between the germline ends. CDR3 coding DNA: TGTGCCACCAGTGATCCCATACAGGGTTCCTATGGCTACACCTTC. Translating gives CATSDPIQGSYGYTF.

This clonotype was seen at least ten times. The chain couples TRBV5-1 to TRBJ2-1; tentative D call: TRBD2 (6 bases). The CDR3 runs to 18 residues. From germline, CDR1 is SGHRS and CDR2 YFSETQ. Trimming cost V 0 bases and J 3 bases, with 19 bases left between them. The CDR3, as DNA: TGCGCCAGCAGCTTGGATCCGGCACGAGGGACTGACTACAATGAGCAGTTCTTC. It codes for CASSLDPARGTDYNEQFF.

The CDR3 bases are TGTGCCAGCAGCCATCCGACTAATATCTACGAGCAGTACTTC. It is translated as CASSHPTNIYEQYF. V and J are TRBV14 and TRBJ2-7; tentatively, D is TRBD2 (5 bases). The CDR3 runs 14 residues. V lost 3 bases and J 3 bases, leaving 12 bases between the germline ends. The germline V gene has CDR1 SGHDN and CDR2 FVKESK. Full variable domain (rest looked up from reference TRBV14 and TRBJ2-7): EAGVTQFPSHSVIEKGQTVTLRCDPISGHDNLYWYRRVMGKEIKFLLHFVKESKQDESGMPNNRFLAERTGGTYSTLKVQPAELEDSGVYFCASSHPTNIYEQYFGPGTRLTVT.

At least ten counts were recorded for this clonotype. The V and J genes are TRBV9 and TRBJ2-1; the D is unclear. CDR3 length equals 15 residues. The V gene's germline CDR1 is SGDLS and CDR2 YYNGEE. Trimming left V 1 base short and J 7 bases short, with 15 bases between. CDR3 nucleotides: TGTGCCAGCAGCGTATCTAGTATTGCCGCGAATGAGCAGTTCTTC. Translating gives CASSVSSIAANEQFF.

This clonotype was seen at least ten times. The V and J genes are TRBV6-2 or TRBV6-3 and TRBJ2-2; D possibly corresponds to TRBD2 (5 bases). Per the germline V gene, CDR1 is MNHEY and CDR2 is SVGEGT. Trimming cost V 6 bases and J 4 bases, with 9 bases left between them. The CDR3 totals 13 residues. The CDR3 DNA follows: TGTGCCAGCAGGGACTCATCCACCGGGGAGCTGTTTTTT. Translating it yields CASRDSSTGELFF.

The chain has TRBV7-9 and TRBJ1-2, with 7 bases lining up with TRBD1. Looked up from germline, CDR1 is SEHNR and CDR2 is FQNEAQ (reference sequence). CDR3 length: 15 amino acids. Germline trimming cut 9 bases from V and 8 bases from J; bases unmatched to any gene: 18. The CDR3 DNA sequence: TGTGCCAGTTCGGGGGAGGGGACAGTTATTTGGGGCTACACCTTC. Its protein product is CASSGEGTVIWGYTF.

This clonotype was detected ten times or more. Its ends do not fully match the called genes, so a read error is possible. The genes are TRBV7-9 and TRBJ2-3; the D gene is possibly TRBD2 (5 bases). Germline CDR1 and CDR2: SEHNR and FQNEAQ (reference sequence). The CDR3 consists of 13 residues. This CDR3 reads CASSLAGSIAADF. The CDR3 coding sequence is TGTGCCAGCAGCTTAGCGGGGAGCATCGCCGCTGATTTT.

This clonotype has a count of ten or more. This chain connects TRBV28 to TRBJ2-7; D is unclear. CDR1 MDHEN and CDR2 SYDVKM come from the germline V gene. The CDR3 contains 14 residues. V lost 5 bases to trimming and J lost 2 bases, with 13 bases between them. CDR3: CASSPRHRPYEQYF. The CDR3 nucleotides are TGTGCCAGCAGTCCCCGTCACAGACCCTACGAGCAGTACTTC.

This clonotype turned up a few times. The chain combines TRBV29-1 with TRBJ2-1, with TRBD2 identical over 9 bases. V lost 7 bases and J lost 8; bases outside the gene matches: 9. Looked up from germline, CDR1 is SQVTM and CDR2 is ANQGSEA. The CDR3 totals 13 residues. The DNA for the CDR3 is TGCAGCGGGGTGGGGACTAGCTGGTATGAGCAGTTCTTC. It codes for CSGVGTSWYEQFF.

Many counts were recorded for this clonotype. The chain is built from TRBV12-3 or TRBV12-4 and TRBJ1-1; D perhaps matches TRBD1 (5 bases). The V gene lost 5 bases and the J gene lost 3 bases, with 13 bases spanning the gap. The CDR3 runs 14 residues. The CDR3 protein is CASSTWEGDTEAFF. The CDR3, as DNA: TGTGCCAGCAGTACGTGGGAAGGGGACACTGAAGCTTTCTTT.

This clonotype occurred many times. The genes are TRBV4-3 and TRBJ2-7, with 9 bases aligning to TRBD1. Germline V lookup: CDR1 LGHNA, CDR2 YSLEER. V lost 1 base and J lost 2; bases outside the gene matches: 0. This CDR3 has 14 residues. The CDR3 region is CASSQGQGAYEQYF. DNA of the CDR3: TGCGCCAGCAGCCAAGGACAGGGGGCCTACGAGCAGTACTTC.

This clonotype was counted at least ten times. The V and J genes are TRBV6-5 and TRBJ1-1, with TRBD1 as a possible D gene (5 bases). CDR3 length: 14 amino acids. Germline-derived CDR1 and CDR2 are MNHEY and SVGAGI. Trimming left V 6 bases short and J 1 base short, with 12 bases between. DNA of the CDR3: TGTGCCAGCAGCCCCGGGACGGAGAACACTGAAGCTTTCTTT. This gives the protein CASSPGTENTEAFF.

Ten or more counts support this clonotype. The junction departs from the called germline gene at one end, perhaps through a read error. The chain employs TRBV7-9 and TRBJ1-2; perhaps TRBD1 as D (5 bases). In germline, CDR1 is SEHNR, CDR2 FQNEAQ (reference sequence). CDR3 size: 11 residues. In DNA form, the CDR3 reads TGTGCCAGCAGATTAGGGGATGGCTACACCTTC. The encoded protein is CASRLGDGYTF. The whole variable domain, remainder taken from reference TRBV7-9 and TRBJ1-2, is DTGVSQNPRHKITKRGQNVTFRCDPISEHNRLYWYRQTLGQGPEFLTYFQNEAQLEKSRLLSDRFSAERPKGSFSTLEIQRTEQGDSAMYLCASRLGDGYTFGSGTRLTVV.

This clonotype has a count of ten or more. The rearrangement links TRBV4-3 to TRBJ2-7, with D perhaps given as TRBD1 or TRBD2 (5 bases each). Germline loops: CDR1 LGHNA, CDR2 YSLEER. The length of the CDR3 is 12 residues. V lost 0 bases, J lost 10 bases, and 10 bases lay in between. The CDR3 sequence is CASSQDGTLQYF. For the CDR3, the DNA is TGCGCCAGCAGCCAAGATGGGACGCTTCAGTACTTC.

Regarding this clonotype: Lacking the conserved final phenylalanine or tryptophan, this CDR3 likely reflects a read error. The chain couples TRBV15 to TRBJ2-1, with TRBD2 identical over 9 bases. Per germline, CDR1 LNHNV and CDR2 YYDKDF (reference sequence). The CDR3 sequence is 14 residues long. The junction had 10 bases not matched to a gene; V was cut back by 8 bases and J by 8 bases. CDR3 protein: CATAAGGPSHEQFI. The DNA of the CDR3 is TGTGCCACCGCGGCGGGAGGGCCAAGTCATGAGCAGTTCATC.

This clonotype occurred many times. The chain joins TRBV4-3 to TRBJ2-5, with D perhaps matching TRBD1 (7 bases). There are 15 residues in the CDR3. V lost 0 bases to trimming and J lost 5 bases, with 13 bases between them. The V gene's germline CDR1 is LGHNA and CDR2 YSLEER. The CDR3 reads CASSQDWDSGETQYF. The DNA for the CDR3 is TGCGCCAGCAGCCAAGATTGGGACAGCGGGGAGACCCAGTACTTC.

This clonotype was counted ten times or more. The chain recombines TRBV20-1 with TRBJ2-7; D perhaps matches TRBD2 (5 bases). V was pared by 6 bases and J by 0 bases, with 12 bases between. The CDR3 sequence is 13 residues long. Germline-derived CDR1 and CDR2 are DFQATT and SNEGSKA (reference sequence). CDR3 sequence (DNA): TGCAGTGCCCCAACACGGGACTCCTACGAGCAGTACTTC. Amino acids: CSAPTRDSYEQYF.